One and the same sample provided the 12 T cell receptor beta chains below, sequenced in a study of blood T cell repertoires in COVID-19. Produced via immunoSEQ multiplex PCR; TCRdb's table is partial and in-frame only. The sample holds over 600,000 clones, over 80% seen once. The sample consisted of peripheral blood. The source of these receptors is a woman in her late teens or twenties with acute or convalescent COVID-19.

Only one count was recorded for this clone. The V and J genes are TRBV12-3 or TRBV12-4 and TRBJ2-7; 7 bases match TRBD1. V lost 5 bases to trimming and J lost 5 bases; unmatched junction nucleotides: 6. This CDR3 comprises 13 residues. CDR3 sequence (DNA): TGTGCCAGCAGTCGCGACAGGGCGAACGAGCAGTACTTC. As protein: CASSRDRANEQYF.

V and J are TRBV5-6 and TRBJ2-7, with 10 nucleotides matching TRBD1. V lost 4 bases to trimming and J lost 5 bases; unmatched junction nucleotides: 6. From germline, CDR1 is SGHDT and CDR2 YYEEEE. CDR3 length: 14 amino acids. The CDR3 sequence is CASSTGTGDNEQYF. Written as DNA, the CDR3 is TGTGCCAGCAGCACCGGGACAGGGGACAACGAGCAGTACTTC.

This clone was seen a single time. The chain recombines TRBV9 with TRBJ2-3; no clear D gene. The CDR3 is 17 residues long. Germline assignment: CDR1 SGDLS and CDR2 YYNGEE. Trimming removed 0 bases from V and 0 bases from J, with 14 bases in between. As DNA, the CDR3 is TGTGCCAGCAGCGTAGCCTTCGACGCGGCGAGCACAGATACGCAGTATTTT. Its protein is CASSVAFDAASTDTQYF.

Concerning this clone itself: A much larger clone sits a single nucleotide away, making a read error possible. Other DNA variants within this sample encode the same CDR3. The chain is built from TRBV5-1 and TRBJ1-1; D may be TRBD1 (5 bases). CDR1 is SGHRS and CDR2 is YFSETQ in the germline V gene. There are 12 residues in the CDR3. V lost 2 bases and J lost 4, with 6 bases in between. The CDR3 coding sequence is TGCGCCAGCAGCTTAAGGGGCACTGAAGCTTTCTTT. This sequence encodes CASSLRGTEAFF.

This rearrangement joins TRBV5-6 to TRBJ2-7; D unclear. The CDR3 is 12 residues long. Germline assignment: CDR1 SGHDT and CDR2 YYEEEE. V was cut by 1 base and J by 3 bases, with 5 bases left in between. In nucleotides, the CDR3 is TGTGCCAGCAGCTTGTCGCGCTACGAGCAGTACTTC. Amino acid sequence: CASSLSRYEQYF.

This clone was seen a few times. The V gene is TRBV18, the J gene TRBJ1-1; D uncertain. This CDR3 is 13 amino acids long. The germline V gene encodes CDR1 KGHSH and CDR2 LQKENI. Trimming took 2 bases from V and 3 from J, leaving 7 bases between them. The CDR3 reads CASSPNSYTEAFF. The CDR3 region has the DNA TGTGCCAGCTCACCAAATAGTTACACTGAAGCTTTCTTT.

The V call is TRBV7-2, the J call TRBJ1-5, with no clear D. The CDR3 spans 15 residues. The V end was cut by 5 bases, the J end by 5 bases, with 16 bases between. Germline V CDR1 and CDR2: SGHTA, FQGNSA. The DNA for the CDR3 is TGTGCCAGCAGCCGCGACGGAGGAGGGTATCAGCCCCAGCATTTT. Amino acids: CASSRDGGGYQPQHF.

The chain links TRBV11-2 to TRBJ2-3; 8 bases match TRBD2. Trimming took 2 bases from V and 7 from J; bases not matched to a gene: 5. Looked up from germline, CDR1 is SGHAT and CDR2 is FQNNGV. CDR3 length: 14 residues. The CDR3 here is CASSLTGGLNTQYF. CDR3 DNA sequence: TGTGCCAGCAGCTTAACGGGGGGGCTGAATACGCAGTATTTT.

V gene TRBV18 combines with J gene TRBJ2-2; D might be TRBD1 (6 bases). The CDR3 runs to 16 residues. Trimming removed 3 bases at V and 1 base at J, with 12 bases between. Germline CDR1 is KGHSH and CDR2 is LQKENI. CDR3: CASSPGQMGNTGELFF. CDR3 bases: TGTGCCAGCTCACCGGGACAAATGGGGAACACCGGGGAGCTGTTTTTT.

This clone has only a few counts. V is TRBV15 and J is TRBJ2-5; 7 bases match TRBD2. This CDR3 has 17 residues. The ends lost 0 bases at V and 3 bases at J; junction bases unmatched: 10. Germline V gene data show CDR1 as LNHNV and CDR2 as YYDKDF (reference sequence). CDR3 nucleotides: TGTGCCACCAGCAGAGATTGGATACTGGGGGGGGAAGAGACCCAGTACTTC. Its protein is CATSRDWILGGEETQYF.

The V gene is TRBV7-2, the J gene TRBJ1-5; weak D call: TRBD1 (6 bases). The V gene lost 5 bases and the J gene lost 4 bases, with 12 bases spanning the gap. The germline V gene encodes CDR1 SGHTA and CDR2 FQGNSA. This CDR3 region has 14 residues. CDR3 region: CASSRGQYNQPQHF. CDR3 DNA sequence: TGTGCCAGCAGCCGCGGACAGTATAATCAGCCCCAGCATTTT.

The J gene is TRBJ2-3, the V gene TRBV15; 7 nucleotides match TRBD1. In germline, CDR1 is LNHNV, CDR2 YYDKDF (reference sequence). This CDR3 has 16 residues. Germline trimming cut 2 bases from V and 5 bases from J; bases unmatched to any gene: 10. This chain's CDR3 is CATSRYRDSGGDTQYF. The CDR3, as DNA: TGTGCCACCAGCAGATACCGGGACAGCGGAGGAGATACGCAGTATTTT.